What follows are 30 T cell receptor beta chains derived from one specimen sequenced in a study of T cell responses to AZD1222 COVID-19 vaccine. Clones were sequenced by immunoSEQ multiplex PCR, and TCRdb holds only the in-frame ones, with some missing. The sample lists under 170,000 clones, under 95% occurring once. This sample comprised peripheral blood, obtained 28 days after the second AZD1222 dose. These receptors originate from an adult who received the AZD1222 COVID-19 vaccine.

This chain links TRBV4-3 with TRBJ2-6; 8 bases fit TRBD1. The V gene end was trimmed by 5 bases and the J gene end by 0 bases; junction bases not matched to a gene: 9. The CDR3 sequence is 18 residues long. Germline V gives CDR1 LGHNA, CDR2 YSLEER. Here the CDR3 reads CASSLRTGRGSGANVLTF. CDR3 sequence (DNA): TGCGCCAGCAGCTTGCGGACAGGGAGAGGCTCTGGGGCCAACGTCCTGACTTTC.

The J gene is TRBJ2-7, the V gene TRBV6-5; D remains unclear. V was trimmed by 4 bases and J by 7 bases, leaving 14 bases between them. The CDR3 runs 13 residues. Germline V gene data show CDR1 as MNHEY and CDR2 as SVGAGI. CDR3 sequence: CASSSQSRLEQYF. As DNA, the CDR3 is TGTGCCAGCAGTTCTCAGTCTCGGTTGGAGCAGTACTTC.

V usage is TRBV7-9 and J usage is TRBJ1-1; no clear D. The ends were cut back, 1 base at V and 1 base at J, with 7 bases in the middle. This CDR3 comprises 14 residues. Germline V CDR1 and CDR2: SEHNR, FQNEAQ (reference sequence). The CDR3 here is CASSLVSENTEAFF. CDR3 bases: TGTGCCAGCAGCTTAGTCTCCGAGAACACTGAAGCTTTCTTT. Drawing the rest from reference TRBV7-9 and TRBJ1-1, the complete variable domain is DTGVSQNPRHKITKRGQNVTFRCDPISEHNRLYWYRQTLGQGPEFLTYFQNEAQLEKSRLLSDRFSAERPKGSFSTLEIQRTEQGDSAMYLCASSLVSENTEAFFGQGTRLTVV.

The V call is TRBV6-5, the J call TRBJ1-6; perhaps TRBD1 as D (5 bases). The CDR3 consists of 15 residues. CDR1 is MNHEY and CDR2 is SVGAGI in the germline V gene. The ends were cut back, 7 bases at V and 7 bases at J, with 17 bases in the middle. The CDR3 sequence is CASISSGWQNSPLHF. The CDR3, as DNA: TGTGCCAGCATTTCGTCAGGGTGGCAGAATTCACCCCTCCACTTT.

This chain connects TRBV19 to TRBJ2-7; possibly TRBD2 for D (6 bases). The CDR3 is 16 residues long. Germline loops: CDR1 LNHDA, CDR2 SQIVND (reference sequence). The V and J ends lost 2 bases and 3 bases respectively, with 17 bases between them. The CDR3 bases are TGTGCCAGTAGTATACAATCCGGGACGGGAGACTACGAGCAGTACTTC. Translating gives CASSIQSGTGDYEQYF.

The gene calls are TRBV3-1 (or the pseudogene TRBV3-2) and TRBJ1-2; D remains unclear. The CDR3 sequence is 12 residues long. Trimming removed 5 bases at V and 8 bases at J, with 12 bases between. The germline gives CDR1 LGHDT, CDR2 YNNKEL (reference sequence). The CDR3 nucleotides are TGTGCCAGCAGCTTGGCAACGAGGGGCTACACCTTC. The encoded protein is CASSLATRGYTF.

This chain joins TRBV5-6 and TRBJ1-2, with a tentative D call TRBD1 (6 bases). The V and J ends lost 4 bases and 10 bases respectively, with 23 bases between them. The CDR3 is made up of 15 amino acids. Germline V lookup: CDR1 SGHDT, CDR2 YYEEEE. The CDR3 loop reads CASSGGQQGPRAYTF. CDR3 in DNA: TGTGCCAGCAGCGGCGGACAGCAGGGCCCTAGGGCCTACACCTTC.

The gene calls are TRBV6-5 and TRBJ2-7; 9 bases agree with TRBD1. The CDR3 extends over 14 amino acids. Germline trimming cut 5 bases from V and 3 bases from J; bases unmatched to any gene: 5. Germline-derived CDR1 and CDR2 are MNHEY and SVGAGI. CDR3 loop: CASSPRQGDYEQYF. CDR3 nucleotides: TGTGCCAGCAGTCCGCGACAGGGGGACTACGAGCAGTACTTC.

The chain links TRBV11-3 to TRBJ2-1, with 9 nucleotides matching TRBD1. CDR1 SGHNT and CDR2 YENEEA come from the germline V gene. This CDR3 has 16 amino acids. The J segment lost 1 base and the V segment lost 4 bases, leaving 5 bases of the junction unmatched. CDR3 in amino acids: CASSSGQGDSYNEQFF. The DNA of the CDR3 is TGTGCCAGCAGCTCGGGACAGGGAGATTCCTACAATGAGCAGTTCTTC.

This chain connects TRBV27 to TRBJ2-7, with D possibly being TRBD1 (6 bases). The CDR3 is 14 amino acids. Germline V CDR1 and CDR2: MNHEY, SMNVEV (reference sequence). V lost 3 bases and J lost 3, with 12 bases in between. As DNA, the CDR3 is TGTGCCAGCAGTTTCTCCAGGGGCATCTACGAGCAGTACTTC. Translated: CASSFSRGIYEQYF.

V usage is TRBV27 and J usage is TRBJ2-7; maybe TRBD2 (6 bases). Trimming took 6 bases from V and 0 from J, leaving 21 bases between them. Germline CDR1 MNHEY, CDR2 SMNVEV (reference sequence). This CDR3 has 17 amino acids. This chain's CDR3 is CASSRKLRDGSSYEQYF. DNA of the CDR3: TGTGCCAGCAGCCGTAAGTTAAGGGACGGGAGCTCCTACGAGCAGTACTTC.

The chain joins TRBV3-1 (or the pseudogene TRBV3-2) to TRBJ2-5; tentative D call: TRBD1 (5 bases). The length of the CDR3 is 13 residues. V gave up 1 base and J gave up 11 bases, with 14 bases separating them. Germline-derived CDR1 and CDR2 are LGHDT and YNNKEL (reference sequence). DNA of the CDR3: TGTGCCAGCAGCCAAGGTGGACAAGGCTTACAGTACTTC. Protein sequence: CASSQGGQGLQYF.

The V call is TRBV23-1, the J call TRBJ1-6; D might be TRBD1 (5 bases). TRBV23-1 is designated an ORF whose function remains uncertain. This CDR3 has 15 residues. V gave up 4 bases and J gave up 7 bases, with 14 bases separating them. The CDR3 nucleotides are TGCGCCAGCAGTCCCCAGGGTCTACGGAATTCACCCCTCCACTTT. This sequence encodes CASSPQGLRNSPLHF.

CDR3 coding DNA: TGTGCCAGTGGGGTTATGGGGTTAACTGAAGCTTTCTTT. Protein: CASGVMGLTEAFF. The V call is TRBV5-4, the J call TRBJ1-1; D gene uncertain. Germline CDR1 SGHNT, CDR2 YYREEE (reference sequence). V lost 8 bases and J lost 5, with 16 bases in between. This CDR3 comprises 13 residues.

The V and J genes are TRBV7-2 and TRBJ2-7, with 7 bases that match TRBD2. The CDR3 covers 15 residues. Losses at the gene ends were 2 bases for V and 3 bases for J; bases not matched to a gene: 7. CDR1 and CDR2 (germline): SGHTA, FQGNSA. The CDR3 DNA sequence: TGTGCCAGCAGCTTATGGCTAGCGGAGTACTACGAGCAGTACTTC. It encodes CASSLWLAEYYEQYF. The variable domain in full, with the rest retrieved from reference TRBV7-2 and TRBJ2-7, is GAGVSQSPSNKVTEKGKDVELRCDPISGHTALYWYRQSLGQGLEFLIYFQGNSAPDKSGLPSDRFSAERTGGSVSTLTIQRTQQEDSAVYLCASSLWLAEYYEQYFGPGTRLTVT.

The chain employs TRBV11-2 and TRBJ2-7; 10 nucleotides agree with TRBD2. The V gene end was trimmed by 6 bases and the J gene end by 11 bases; junction bases not matched to a gene: 19. The V gene's germline CDR1 is SGHAT and CDR2 FQNNGV. The CDR3 covers 16 residues. This CDR3 is CASRFGDTASGSEEYF. The CDR3 DNA is TGTGCCAGCAGGTTTGGCGATACGGCTAGCGGGAGTGAAGAGTACTTC.

The CDR3 nucleotides read TGCGCCAGCAGCTTGGAGGTCAGGGGCTGGAACACTGAAGCTTTCTTT. It is translated as CASSLEVRGWNTEAFF. The chain carries TRBV5-1 and TRBJ1-1, with a possible D match to TRBD1 (6 bases). Germline V lookup: CDR1 SGHRS, CDR2 YFSETQ. The CDR3 covers 16 residues. V dropped 0 bases and J dropped 1 base, with 13 bases sitting between them.

The rearrangement joins TRBV4-1 to TRBJ1-2, with a weak D call TRBD1 (6 bases). The germline V gene encodes CDR1 MGHRA and CDR2 YSYEKL. Trimming pared 0 bases from V and 0 bases from J, leaving 20 bases between. The CDR3 is made up of 19 amino acids. CDR3 in DNA: TGCGCCAGCAGCCAAGATAGAACGGGAACAGGGAAACCTAACTATGGCTACACCTTC. It encodes CASSQDRTGTGKPNYGYTF.

V gene TRBV2 combines with J gene TRBJ1-1, with TRBD1 as a possible D gene (5 bases). This CDR3 has 17 amino acids. The germline V gene encodes CDR1 SNHLY and CDR2 FYNNEI. Trimming took 4 bases from V and 0 from J, leaving 18 bases between them. The CDR3 DNA is TGTGCCAGCAGTGCCCGCGGATGGGGCAGGGTGAACACTGAAGCTTTCTTT. Translation gives CASSARGWGRVNTEAFF.

The V call is TRBV7-3, the J call TRBJ2-7, with 8 bases identical to TRBD2. This CDR3 is built from 14 residues. Germline lookup yields CDR1 SGHTA and CDR2 FQGTGA. After removal of 5 bases from V and 6 bases from J, the junction contained 9 bases not matched to a gene. The CDR3 DNA reads TGTGCCAGCAGCCCTCGGGAGGGCCTCGGCGAGCAGTACTTC. Amino acid sequence: CASSPREGLGEQYF. Full variable domain (rest looked up from reference TRBV7-3 and TRBJ2-7): GAGVSQTPSNKVTEKGKYVELRCDPISGHTALYWYRQSLGQGPEFLIYFQGTGAADDSGLPNDRFFAVRPEGSVSTLKIQRTERGDSAVYLCASSPREGLGEQYFGPGTRLTVT.

The chain uses TRBV10-3 and TRBJ1-2; tentatively, D is TRBD1 (5 bases). The V and J ends lost 0 bases and 6 bases respectively, with 14 bases between them. The CDR3 consists of 15 residues. The germline CDR1 and CDR2 sequences are ENHRY and SYGVKD. The CDR3 loop is CAISESQGGFDGYTF. CDR3 in DNA: TGTGCCATCAGTGAGTCCCAGGGTGGGTTTGATGGCTACACCTTC.

The CDR3 DNA reads as TGCAGCGTTCGACCGGGGTCGGGAGAGACCCAGTACTTC. Its protein product is CSVRPGSGETQYF. The rearrangement links TRBV29-1 to TRBJ2-5, with a possible D match to TRBD2 (5 bases). This CDR3 is built from 13 residues. Germline assignment: CDR1 SQVTM and CDR2 ANQGSEA. V was trimmed by 5 bases and J by 4 bases, leaving 14 bases between them.

Regarding this clone: Germline is not matched at one junction end, which may reflect a read error. The V gene is TRBV7-7, the J gene TRBJ2-1; the match to TRBD2 covers 9 bases. The CDR3 has 14 residues. CDR1 is SSHAT, CDR2 FNYEAQ, per germline (reference sequence). The CDR3, as DNA: TGTGCTAGCAGCTTAGCGGGAGAAATCAATGAGCAGTTCTTC. Translation: CASSLAGEINEQFF.

The chain uses TRBV5-1 and TRBJ2-3, with TRBD2 matching over 10 bases. The CDR3 has 13 amino acids. Germline V lookup: CDR1 SGHRS, CDR2 YFSETQ. V lost 7 bases to trimming and J lost 1 base; unmatched junction nucleotides: 0. Here the CDR3 reads CASGLAGTDTQYF. The CDR3 DNA is TGCGCCAGCGGACTAGCGGGCACAGATACGCAGTATTTT.

The chain combines TRBV11-3 with TRBJ1-1; D perhaps matches TRBD1 (5 bases). V was pared by 1 base and J by 1 base, with 10 bases between. The CDR3 covers 15 residues. Germline-derived CDR1 and CDR2 are SGHNT and YENEEA. DNA for the CDR3: TGTGCCAGCAGCTTAGGGGGGAGTCGGAACACTGAAGCTTTCTTT. Protein sequence: CASSLGGSRNTEAFF.

The chain joins TRBV30 to TRBJ2-6; D is undetermined. Germline lookup yields CDR1 GTSNPN and CDR2 SVGIG (reference sequence). V lost 3 bases and J 0 bases, leaving 3 bases between the germline ends. This CDR3 has 13 residues. The DNA for the CDR3 is TGTGCCTGGAGATCCTCTGGGGCCAACGTCCTGACTTTC. It is translated as CAWRSSGANVLTF. The complete variable domain, with remaining parts taken from reference TRBV30 and TRBJ2-6, reads SQTIHQWPATLVQPVGSPLSLECTVEGTSNPNLYWYRQAAGRGLQLLFYSVGIGQISSEVPQNLSASRPQDRQFILSSKKLLLSDSGFYLCAWRSSGANVLTFGAGSRLTVL.

This chain joins TRBV29-1 and TRBJ2-3; no reliable D call. Germline V gene lookup returns CDR1 SQVTM and CDR2 ANQGSEA. The CDR3 loop spans 11 amino acids. V was trimmed by 6 bases and J by 6 bases, leaving 10 bases between them. The DNA for the CDR3 is TGCAGCGTGGATCTACAGGATACGCAGTATTTT. This sequence encodes CSVDLQDTQYF.

The V call is TRBV21-1, the J call TRBJ1-1. TRBV21-1 is an annotated pseudogene. This CDR3 has 19 residues. CDR3 bases: TGTGCCAGCAGCAAAGAAAGAGGGTTGACAGTCATTATGAACACTGAAGCTTTCTTT. Translation gives CASSKERGLTVIMNTEAFF.

The sample holds a few counts of this clone. The rearrangement joins TRBV11-3 to TRBJ2-3, with TRBD2 matching over 16 bases. Trimming took 4 bases from V and 4 from J; bases not matched to a gene: 14. The CDR3 length is 20 residues. Germline lookup yields CDR1 SGHNT and CDR2 YENEEA. The CDR3 loop reads CASSSIFGGTSGRGPDTQYF. In DNA, the CDR3 is TGTGCCAGCAGCTCCATCTTCGGCGGGACTAGCGGGAGGGGGCCAGATACGCAGTATTTT.

The rearrangement links TRBV24-1 to TRBJ2-3, with a tentative D call TRBD2 (6 bases). Trimming removed 3 bases at V and 1 base at J, with 16 bases between. Per germline, CDR1 KGHDR and CDR2 SFDVKD. This CDR3 has 17 residues. This chain's CDR3 is CATSDETGVSGTDTQYF. The CDR3 DNA follows: TGTGCCACCAGTGATGAAACGGGAGTTTCGGGCACAGATACGCAGTATTTT.